Listed below are T cell receptor beta chains from one sample, sequenced in a study of cytomegalovirus exposure and HLA in healthy donors. Produced via immunoSEQ multiplex PCR; TCRdb's table is partial and in-frame only. The sample holds about 180,000 clones, around 75% seen once. The sequenced sample consisted of PBMCs. The receptor source for this set is a male donor in good health and CMV-seronegative. Both conserved end residues are part of each CDR3. Fields, in order: J gene, V gene, D gene, clone size, CDR3 DNA, CDR3 protein. A D gene is named only where the DNA matches it firmly. Some rows mark clone size as missing; the rest say once, few, many or name a class of expanded clone.

>TRBJ2-3|TRBV4-1|-|-
TGCGCCAGCAGCCCGGGACTTCTCCGTGATACGCAGTATTTT
CASSPGLLRDTQYF
>TRBJ2-3|TRBV7-3|TRBD2|-
TGTGCCAGCAGCTCCGGGACTAGTACAGATACGCAGTATTTT
CASSSGTSTDTQYF
>TRBJ2-1|TRBV7-2|TRBD2|few
TGTGCCAGCAGCTCATGGACTAGCGGGAGGATGGAGGAACAGTTCTTC
CASSSWTSGRMEEQFF
>TRBJ2-7|TRBV28|-|-
TGTGCCAGCAGTTTCAACAAACGGGACGAGCAGTACTTC
CASSFNKRDEQYF
>TRBJ2-3|TRBV29-1|-|-
TGCAGCGTTGCGGCGGTTGCCCTCGGGGATACGCAGTATTTT
CSVAAVALGDTQYF
>TRBJ1-1|TRBV5-1|-|-
TGCGCCAGCAGCTTAGAAGGGGGCACTGAAGCTTTCTTT
CASSLEGGTEAFF
>TRBJ2-7|TRBV7-8|TRBD1|few
TGTGCCAGCAGGCAGACAGGGGGCTCATACGAGCAGTACTTC
CASRQTGGSYEQYF
>TRBJ2-1|TRBV6-5|TRBD2|-
TGTGCCAGCAGTTACTCGACGGGGGGATACAATGAGCAGTTCTTC
CASSYSTGGYNEQFF
>TRBJ1-6|TRBV5-1|TRBD1|-
TGCGCCAGCAGCTGGCGGGGACCGGGACAGGGGGATGGTTCACCCCTCCACTTT
CASSWRGPGQGDGSPLHF
>TRBJ1-5|TRBV27|TRBD1|once
TGTGCCAGCAGCTCTAATCAAAGGACAGGAAGAGATCAGCCCCAGCATTTT
CASSSNQRTGRDQPQHF
>TRBJ1-5|TRBV7-2|-|-
TGTGCCAGCAGCTTAACAGGCTTCAATCAGCCCCAGCATTTT
CASSLTGFNQPQHF
>TRBJ1-5|TRBV6-5|-|-
TGTGCCAGCAGTTTAGGCAGGGGACGCAATCAGCCCCAGCATTTT
CASSLGRGRNQPQHF
>TRBJ2-2|TRBV11-3|-|-
TGTGCCAGCAGCCTTATGGGGCCCGGGGAGCTGTTTTTT
CASSLMGPGELFF
>TRBJ1-4|TRBV28|TRBD1|-
TGTGCCAGCAGTTTAAACTCACAGGGGGCAACTAATGAAAAACTGTTTTTT
CASSLNSQGATNEKLFF
>TRBJ1-5|TRBV28|-|few
TGTGCCAGCACCACTCTACAGGCCCTCTACTTAAAGCCCTATAGCAATCAGCCCCAGCATTTT
CASTTLQALYLKPYSNQPQHF
>TRBJ1-5|TRBV18|-|-
TGTGCCAGCTCACACGACAGTAATAGCAATCAGCCCCAGCATTTT
CASSHDSNSNQPQHF
>TRBJ2-7|TRBV19|TRBD2|-
TGTGCCAGTAGTTTGGGGACTAGCTTCATCTACGAGCAGTACTTC
CASSLGTSFIYEQYF
>TRBJ2-1|TRBV4-1|-|-
TGCGCCAGCAGCCAAGGTCGAGGGAACAATGAGCAGTTCTTC
CASSQGRGNNEQFF
>TRBJ2-1|TRBV7-9|TRBD2|-
TGTGCCAGCAGCGGGTGGGGCGGGAGGGACTCGATCAATGAGCAGTTCTTC
CASSGWGGRDSINEQFF
>TRBJ1-5|TRBV27|-|-
TGTGCCAGCAGCCCCCTCCGCCCGCAGGGGAAAAATCAGCCCCAGCATTTT
CASSPLRPQGKNQPQHF
>TRBJ1-5|TRBV19|-|-
TGTGCCAGTAAAGCGACTTATAGCAATCAGCCCCAGCATTTT
CASKATYSNQPQHF
>TRBJ2-1|TRBV19|-|-
TGTGCCAGTACCTTGGGCCCGAGCTCCTACAATGAGCAGTTCTTC
CASTLGPSSYNEQFF
>TRBJ1-1|TRBV6-1|TRBD1|few
TGTGCCAGCAGTGAAGGGACAGGGGGTCGAGTGACTGAAGCTTTCTTT
CASSEGTGGRVTEAFF
>TRBJ2-3|TRBV6-6|TRBD2|-
TGTGCCCACGGACGGGGGGGCACAGATACGCAGTATTTT
CAHGRGGTDTQYF
>TRBJ2-7|TRBV6-6|-|-
TGTGCCAGCAGTTACAGGGACACACTCTACGAGCAGTACTTC
CASSYRDTLYEQYF
>TRBJ2-1|TRBV27|TRBD1|-
TGTGCCAGCAGATCAGACAGGGGATTTTGGAATGAGCAGTTCTTC
CASRSDRGFWNEQFF
>TRBJ2-1|TRBV7-6|-|-
TGTGCCAGCAGCTTCGCCCCCGGGACTGCCTACAATGAGCAGTTCTTC
CASSFAPGTAYNEQFF
>TRBJ1-1|TRBV11-2|-|few
TGTGCCAGCAGCTTACGCCAGGGCACTGAAGCTTTCTTT
CASSLRQGTEAFF
>TRBJ2-7|TRBV27|-|-
TGTGCCAGCAGTCGACGGGGTCTGGGAGTCTCCTACGAGCAGTACTTC
CASSRRGLGVSYEQYF
>TRBJ1-2|TRBV5-1|-|-
TGCGCCAGCAGCCCCAAGGCAGGGCCTCTTCCCTTCTTAAACTATGGCTACACCTTC
CASSPKAGPLPFLNYGYTF
>TRBJ1-4|TRBV28|-|-
TGTGCCAGCAGGGCACAGAGGACAAGCTATAATGAAAAACTGTTTTTT
CASRAQRTSYNEKLFF
>TRBJ2-1|TRBV7-8|-|few
TGTGCCAGCAGCTTAGTTGGGGGGACGACATCCCTTTACAATGAGCAGTTCTTC
CASSLVGGTTSLYNEQFF
>TRBJ1-1|TRBV10-3|TRBD1|once
TGTGCCATCAGGTCCTCGACAGGGGTAAACACTGAAGCTTTCTTT
CAIRSSTGVNTEAFF
>TRBJ2-7|TRBV11-2|-|few
TGTGCCAGCAGCTTATCTCCGCAGGGCTACGAGCAGTACTTC
CASSLSPQGYEQYF
>TRBJ1-1|TRBV27|TRBD1|once
TGTGCCAGCAGGGGCGGGACAGGGGGAGGGAGGGACACTGAAGCTTTCTTT
CASRGGTGGGRDTEAFF
>TRBJ2-1|TRBV14|-|-
TGTGCCAGCAGCCAAGTCTACTATGAGCAGTTCTTC
CASSQVYYEQFF
>TRBJ2-7|TRBV19|-|-
TGTGCCAGTAGTATGGGCTCTTTATCCTACGAGCAGTACTTC
CASSMGSLSYEQYF
>TRBJ2-7|TRBV13|-|-
TGTGCCAGCAGCTTAAGCCTTAAGGAGTACGAGCAGTACTTC
CASSLSLKEYEQYF
>TRBJ2-7|TRBV4-3|TRBD1|-
TGCGCCAGCAGCCAGGGCCCGGGACAGGGGGCAGGCGAGCAGTACTTC
CASSQGPGQGAGEQYF
>TRBJ1-2|TRBV29-1|TRBD1|-
TGCAGCGTCGGATGGCGGGCTTCGGACAGGGGTGACTACACCTTC
CSVGWRASDRGDYTF
>TRBJ2-1|TRBV29-1|TRBD2|-
TGCAGCGTTCAAATTTCCCCCGCGGGAGTTCACAATGAGCAGTTCTTC
CSVQISPAGVHNEQFF
>TRBJ2-5|TRBV30|TRBD2|-
TGTGCCTTTGGGACTAGCGGGGCCCAAGAGACCCAGTACTTC
CAFGTSGAQETQYF
>TRBJ1-5|TRBV14|TRBD1|-
TGTGCCAGAACTAGGACAGGGCCCTGCAATCAGCCCCAGCATTTT
CARTRTGPCNQPQHF
>TRBJ2-1|TRBV6-1|TRBD2|few
TGTGCCAGCAATGCGGGAGGCGCCAACAATGAGCAGTTCTTC
CASNAGGANNEQFF
>TRBJ2-7|TRBV6-5|TRBD1|-
TGTGCCAGCAGTTACCGATCGGGACAGTCCTACGAGCAGTACTTC
CASSYRSGQSYEQYF
>TRBJ2-7|TRBV6-5|-|once
TGTGCCAGCAGTTATGGTAGGGGAATCTCCTACGAGCAGTACTTC
CASSYGRGISYEQYF
>TRBJ2-6|TRBV9|-|-
TGTGCCAGCATCGGGTCTGGGGCCAACGTCCTGACTTTC
CASIGSGANVLTF
>TRBJ2-7|TRBV6-1|-|-
TGTGCCAGCAGTGAAGCTTACGGGTCTAGGGAGCAGTACTTC
CASSEAYGSREQYF
>TRBJ1-2|TRBV6-1|TRBD1|-
TGTGCCAGCAGTCAGACAACGACAGGGTCGGGTGGCTACACCTTC
CASSQTTTGSGGYTF
>TRBJ2-7|TRBV27|TRBD2|-
TGTGCCAGCAGTGTAGCGGGGGGCCTCTCCTACGAGCAGTACTTC
CASSVAGGLSYEQYF
>TRBJ1-5|TRBV6-5|-|-
TGTGCCAGCAGTTACCCAGCCCGGGGAATCTATCAGCCCCAGCATTTT
CASSYPARGIYQPQHF
>TRBJ2-1|TRBV28|TRBD2|-
TGTGCCAGCAGTTTATCCGGTAGCGGGGAGCAGTTCTTC
CASSLSGSGEQFF
>TRBJ2-1|TRBV6-5|TRBD2|-
TGTGCCAGCACCCTGACTAGCGGGAGGGCAAATGAGCAGTTCTTC
CASTLTSGRANEQFF
>TRBJ1-2|TRBV27|-|-
TGTGCCAGCAGTTCACCGGGGGCTAACTATGGCTACACCTTC
CASSSPGANYGYTF
>TRBJ2-3|TRBV10-3|-|-
TGTGCCATCAGTGGGGGGGGCACAGATACGCAGTATTTT
CAISGGGTDTQYF